This entry is about one T cell receptor beta chain. Its antigen is unidentified. This sample was taken from a study of cytomegalovirus exposure and HLA in healthy donors. Using immunoSEQ multiplex PCR, the repertoire was profiled, and TCRdb retains in-frame clones only, with some absent. The sample lists fewer than 300,000 clones, around 89% occurring once. CDR1 is MNHEY and CDR2 is SMNVEV in the germline V gene (reference sequence). Germline trimming cut 4 bases from V and 7 bases from J; bases unmatched to any gene: 13. This CDR3 is built from 16 residues. Study findings and constraints: The study listed approximately 160 cytomegalovirus-associated TCR beta chains. Some public TCRs appeared in many individuals, while most sequences were rare.

The chain carries TRBV27 and TRBJ2-1, with 7 bases lining up with TRBD2. This receptor was identified in a woman younger than 35 in good health and CMV-seronegative. The specimen was PBMCs. CDR3 DNA: TGTGCCAGCAGTTCAATAGCGGGCCGAAGCGGAAATGAGCAGTTCTTC. This translates into CASSSIAGRSGNEQFF.